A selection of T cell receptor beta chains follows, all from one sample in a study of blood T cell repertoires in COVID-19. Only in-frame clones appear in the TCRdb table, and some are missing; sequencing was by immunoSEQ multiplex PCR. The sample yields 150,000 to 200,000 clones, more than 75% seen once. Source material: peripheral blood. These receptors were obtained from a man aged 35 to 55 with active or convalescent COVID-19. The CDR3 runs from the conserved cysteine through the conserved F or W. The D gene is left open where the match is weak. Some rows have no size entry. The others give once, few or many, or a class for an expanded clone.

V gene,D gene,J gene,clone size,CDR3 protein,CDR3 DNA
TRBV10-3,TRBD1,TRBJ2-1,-,CAISESGDRGNNEQFF,TGTGCCATCAGTGAGTCGGGGGACAGGGGGAATAATGAGCAGTTCTTC
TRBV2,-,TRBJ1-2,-,CASRAGVLGGYTF,TGTGCCAGCAGGGCAGGGGTTTTAGGCGGCTACACCTTC
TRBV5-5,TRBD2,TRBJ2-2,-,CASSPLAGAPGGELFF,TGTGCCAGCAGCCCTCTAGCGGGGGCTCCGGGCGGGGAGCTGTTTTTT
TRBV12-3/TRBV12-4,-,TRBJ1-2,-,CASSDTANYGYTF,TGTGCCAGCAGTGACACAGCTAACTATGGCTACACCTTC
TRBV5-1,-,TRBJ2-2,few,CASSAGDNVNTGELFF,TGCGCCAGCAGCGCAGGGGACAACGTGAACACCGGGGAGCTGTTTTTT
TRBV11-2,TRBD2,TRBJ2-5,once,CASSLASGSFRETQYF,TGTGCCAGCAGCCTTGCTAGCGGGAGTTTCCGGGAGACCCAGTACTTC
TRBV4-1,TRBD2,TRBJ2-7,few,CASSQGFSSGSDEQYF,TGCGCCAGCAGCCAAGGTTTTTCTAGCGGGTCGGACGAGCAGTACTTC
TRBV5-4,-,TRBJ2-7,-,CASSLMGEDEQYF,TGTGCCAGCAGCTTGATGGGTGAGGACGAGCAGTACTTC
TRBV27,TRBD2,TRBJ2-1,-,CAGVTPRQGLAGYYNEQFF,TGTGCCGGTGTCACCCCCCGTCAGGGACTAGCGGGGTACTACAATGAGCAGTTCTTC
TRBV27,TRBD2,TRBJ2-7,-,CASSARTSGGSYEQYF,TGTGCCAGCAGTGCCCGGACTAGCGGGGGCAGCTACGAGCAGTACTTC
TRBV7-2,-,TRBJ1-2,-,CASSYRGGFDYGYTF,TGTGCCAGCAGCTATAGGGGGGGCTTTGACTATGGCTACACCTTC
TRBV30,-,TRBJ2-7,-,CAWSAPGSSYEQYF,TGTGCCTGGAGTGCCCCGGGTAGCTCCTACGAGCAGTACTTC
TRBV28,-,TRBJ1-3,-,CASIPGGGAGNTIYF,TGTGCCAGCATCCCGGGGGGGGGCGCCGGAAACACCATATATTTT
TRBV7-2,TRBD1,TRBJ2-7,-,CASSLGDSRREQYF,TGTGCCAGCAGCTTAGGGGACAGTCGCCGCGAGCAGTACTTC
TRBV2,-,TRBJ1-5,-,CASSFDRMNQPQHF,TGTGCCAGCAGTTTCGACAGGATGAATCAGCCCCAGCATTTT
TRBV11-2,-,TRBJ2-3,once,CASSAYPGGGTDTQYF,TGTGCCAGCAGCGCATACCCGGGCGGGGGCACAGATACGCAGTATTTT